Listed below are T cell receptor beta chains from one sample, sequenced in a study of blood T cell repertoires in COVID-19. Using immunoSEQ multiplex PCR, the repertoire was profiled, and TCRdb retains in-frame clones only, with some absent. The sample carries about 180,000 clones, 80% to 90% recorded once. The sequencing sample was made of peripheral blood. The receptors were gathered from a woman older than 75 with COVID-19, enrolled during active disease. The CDR3 runs from the conserved cysteine through the conserved F or W. The order of the fields is J gene, V gene, CDR3 protein.

TRBJ2-7 | TRBV2 | CASSETVPEQYF
TRBJ1-6 | TRBV5-1 | CASSLAPSGQNSPLHF
TRBJ2-5 | TRBV27 | CASSLLGRGETQYF
TRBJ2-4 | TRBV20-1 | CSAGDQGIQYF
TRBJ1-5 | TRBV5-6 | CASSSIGAGNQPQHF
TRBJ2-3 | TRBV18 | CASSPPSGDSATQYF
TRBJ1-5 | TRBV6-5 | CATAGRESQPQHF
TRBJ2-6 | TRBV5-1 | CASSLDGQVLSGANVLTF
TRBJ2-3 | TRBV19 | CASIDRVADTQYF
TRBJ1-2 | TRBV19 | CASTATDRYGYTF
TRBJ2-5 | TRBV5-1 | CASRGGRQETQYF
TRBJ1-2 | TRBV4-2 | CASSQGQTGNYGYTF
TRBJ2-7 | TRBV18 | CASSLVRGHEQYF
TRBJ2-7 | TRBV28 | CASTLDGGDHEQYF
TRBJ2-5 | TRBV11-3 | CASSPRQRETQYF
TRBJ2-1 | TRBV3-1/TRBV3-2 | CASRRRGPDNEQFF
TRBJ2-7 | TRBV19 | CASSTFWGQGRPYEQYF
TRBJ2-7 | TRBV27 | CASSLPDRVGDEQYF
TRBJ1-3 | TRBV28 | CASSRTGYSGNTIYF
TRBJ2-2 | TRBV5-4 | CASSPDSRTVNTGELFF
TRBJ2-7 | TRBV13 | CASSSSGTGSYEQYF
TRBJ2-7 | TRBV5-6 | CASSFGAFQYEQYF
TRBJ2-7 | TRBV18 | CASSGRDRGDYEQYF
TRBJ1-1 | TRBV6-1 | CASSEASGQGTEAFF
TRBJ1-5 | TRBV7-6 | CASSPGVQPQHF
TRBJ2-3 | TRBV5-4 | CASSEQGGDTQYF
TRBJ1-6 | TRBV19 | CASSSGRHNSPLHF
TRBJ2-1 | TRBV13 | CAYWDRGFGEQFF
TRBJ2-1 | TRBV28 | CASSWTSGVFNEQFF
TRBJ1-1 | TRBV12-5 | CASGLGQGATEAFF
TRBJ2-1 | TRBV4-1 | CASSQEGAPLGRNEQFF
TRBJ2-3 | TRBV7-9 | CASSSLAGGPSAQYF
TRBJ1-2 | TRBV11-1 | CASSSAGGTYGYTF
TRBJ1-1 | TRBV5-5 | CASSYTGTVNTEAFF
TRBJ2-7 | TRBV19 | CASTPTAGGPYEQYF
TRBJ2-1 | TRBV5-8 | CASSLSRAASNEQFF
TRBJ1-1 | TRBV7-3 | CASSCPGQGNIPF
TRBJ2-1 | TRBV19 | CASSIDLAGPEQFF
TRBJ2-7 | TRBV5-1 | CASSIRAGNYEQYF
TRBJ1-6 | TRBV21-1 | CASSKGRKTVGNSPLHF
TRBJ1-5 | TRBV15 | CATSRGQSLSNQPQHF
TRBJ2-5 | TRBV11-3 | CASITGYQETQYF